This T cell receptor (beta chain) was sequenced for a study of cytomegalovirus exposure and HLA in healthy donors. Of note for this clone: Its antigen is not identified.

Germline loops: CDR1 MNHNS, CDR2 SASEGT. The CDR3 is 15 residues long. V trimming: 7 bases; J trimming: 8 bases; junction bases outside the gene matches: 6. Whole-study findings and limits: Researchers reportedly found TCR beta sequences accurately predicted most subjects' HLA-A and HLA-B alleles. One variant, a missense change in DCLRE1C, was linked in a later analysis to TCR beta V- and J-gene trimming. The CMV antigen specificity of a few CMV-associated chains was confirmed through in vitro analysis.

The PCR had 60 Vbeta and 13 Jbeta primers. TCRdb's table, derived via immunoSEQ multiplex PCR, lists solely in-frame clones and lacks some. The repertoire holds over 200,000 clones, with 82% as singletons. This TCR derives from a man aged 40-49 years in good health and CMV-seropositive. The rearrangement links TRBV6-1 to TRBJ2-1, with 15 bases matching TRBD2. Source material: PBMCs. As DNA, the CDR3 is TGTGCCAGCAAGCTTGGACTAGCGGGAGGGGATGAGCAGTTCTTC. This codes for CASKLGLAGGDEQFF.